The next 24 T cell receptor beta chains were all read from a single sample in a study of STAT5B mutations in CD4+ large granular lymphocyte leukemia. TCRdb keeps only in-frame clones here, not all; method: immunoSEQ multiplex PCR. This sample carries about 21,000 clones, about 75% of them seen once, and the ten largest clones take 30%. Specimen: CD4+ T cells from blood buffy coats. The receptors stem from a human donor in good health.

V usage is TRBV5-6 and J usage is TRBJ2-3; 7 bases are shared with TRBD1. This CDR3 is 16 amino acids long. J gave up 0 bases and V 3 bases, and 7 bases lay outside the gene matches. Germline V lookup: CDR1 SGHDT, CDR2 YYEEEE. The DNA for the CDR3 is TGTGCCAGCAGCTCCTTAAACAGGGGTAGCACAGATACGCAGTATTTT. Its protein is CASSSLNRGSTDTQYF.

The chain links TRBV7-9 to TRBJ2-7, with 8 bases matching TRBD1. Germline-derived CDR1 and CDR2 are SEHNR and FQNEAQ (reference sequence). V lost 5 bases and J lost 3; bases outside the gene matches: 9. CDR3 length equals 15 residues. CDR3 region: CASSPLTGQGYEQYF. In DNA form, the CDR3 reads TGTGCCAGCAGCCCCCTGACCGGACAGGGCTACGAGCAGTACTTC.

The J gene is TRBJ2-7, the V gene TRBV28; D gene unclear. Deletions cut 4 bases from V and 0 bases from J, with 13 bases between. Germline-derived CDR1 and CDR2 are MDHEN and SYDVKM. The CDR3 totals 15 residues. The CDR3 DNA reads as TGTGCCAGCAGTTCGGTAGGCACACTCTCCTACGAGCAGTACTTC. Translating gives CASSSVGTLSYEQYF.

This clone was seen a single time. This sequence joins TRBV7-2 and TRBJ2-1; D not certain. CDR1 and CDR2 from the germline V gene are SGHTA and FQGNSA. The CDR3 loop spans 16 amino acids. V lost 1 base to trimming and J lost 8 bases, with 18 bases between them. The CDR3 region is CASSLVIRRPSDEQFF. The CDR3 DNA reads as TGTGCCAGCAGCTTAGTTATCCGACGTCCGTCGGATGAGCAGTTCTTC.

This chain joins TRBV7-9 and TRBJ2-7, with D unresolved. This CDR3 has 13 residues. Trimming cost V 4 bases and J 0 bases, with 7 bases left between them. Germline V CDR1 and CDR2: SEHNR, FQNEAQ (reference sequence). The CDR3 sequence: CASSSSNSYEQYF. The CDR3 region has the DNA TGTGCCAGCAGCTCCTCCAACTCCTACGAGCAGTACTTC.

This clone was seen more than once but under ten times. The chain uses TRBV30 and TRBJ2-3; the D gene is possibly TRBD1 (6 bases). V was shortened by 4 bases and J by 4 bases, with 9 bases between the two germline ends. The V gene's germline CDR1 is GTSNPN and CDR2 SVGIG (reference sequence). The CDR3 extends over 12 amino acids. The CDR3 DNA reads as TGTGCCTGGAACAGGGCTGCAGATACGCAGTATTTT. As protein: CAWNRAADTQYF.

Only a few counts were recorded for this clone. The rearrangement uses TRBV25-1 and TRBJ1-2; no clear D. The CDR3 has 11 residues. The V gene lost 3 bases and the J gene lost 4 bases, with 3 bases spanning the gap. Germline CDR1 is MGHDK and CDR2 is SYGVNS. The CDR3 nucleotides are TGTGCCAGCAGTGACGGCTATGGCTACACCTTC. Protein: CASSDGYGYTF.

V usage is TRBV13 and J usage is TRBJ2-1; TRBD2 agrees at 7 bases. The CDR3 is made up of 17 amino acids. V was pared by 3 bases and J by 4 bases, with 12 bases of the junction left unmatched. CDR1 and CDR2 from the germline V gene are PRHDT and FYEKMQ (reference sequence). CDR3 bases: TGTGCCAGCAGCTTGCGACGACTAGCAGGACTGTACAATGAGCAGTTCTTC. As protein: CASSLRRLAGLYNEQFF.

V usage is TRBV7-8 and J usage is TRBJ2-3; D remains ambiguous. This CDR3 has 13 amino acids. Germline CDR1 is SGHVS and CDR2 is FQNEAQ. The ends were cut back, 5 bases at V and 4 bases at J, with 10 bases in the middle. The CDR3 DNA reads TGTGCCAGCAGCCCGACTTACGCAGATACGCAGTATTTT. It translates to CASSPTYADTQYF.

This clone was counted a few times. V usage is TRBV6-6 and J usage is TRBJ1-1; unclear D gene. Germline-derived CDR1 and CDR2 are MNHNY and SVGAGI (reference sequence). This CDR3 region has 11 residues. V lost 6 bases, J lost 7 bases, and 9 bases lay in between. CDR3 loop: CASRSLGEAFF. In DNA form, the CDR3 reads TGTGCCAGCAGGTCCTTAGGTGAAGCTTTCTTT.

The chain has TRBV15 and TRBJ2-1; no clear D gene. Germline V gives CDR1 LNHNV, CDR2 YYDKDF (reference sequence). V was clipped by 6 bases and J by 0 bases, with 15 bases between them. This CDR3 is built from 16 residues. The CDR3 DNA reads TGTGCCACCAGAGCCCTGGACCAACCCTCCTACAATGAGCAGTTCTTC. Protein: CATRALDQPSYNEQFF.

This clone appeared a single time. The chain combines TRBV14 with TRBJ2-2; TRBD1 might be the D (6 bases). Trimming pared 4 bases from V and 7 bases from J, leaving 13 bases between. Per germline, CDR1 SGHDN and CDR2 FVKESK. The CDR3 is made up of 14 amino acids. CDR3 nucleotides: TGTGCCAGCAGCCCCTGGGGGCTTGGCGGGGAGCTGTTTTTT. Residues: CASSPWGLGGELFF. Full variable domain (remainder filled in from reference TRBV14 and TRBJ2-2): EAGVTQFPSHSVIEKGQTVTLRCDPISGHDNLYWYRRVMGKEIKFLLHFVKESKQDESGMPNNRFLAERTGGTYSTLKVQPAELEDSGVYFCASSPWGLGGELFFGEGSRLTVL.

The CDR3 loop is CASSLMGGNTDTQYF. CDR3 nucleotide sequence: TGTGCCAGCAGCTTGATGGGGGGCAATACAGATACGCAGTATTTT. The gene calls are TRBV5-5 and TRBJ2-3; D assignment may be TRBD1 or TRBD2 (6 bases each). Germline values: CDR1 SGHKS, CDR2 YYEKEE (reference sequence). This CDR3 is built from 15 residues. The germline V and J ends were trimmed by 1 base and 3 bases, with 12 bases remaining between them.

This chain links TRBV12-5 with TRBJ2-7; the D is unclear. This CDR3 spans 13 amino acids. V gave up 1 base and J gave up 2 bases, with 6 bases separating them. Germline CDR1 LGHNT, CDR2 FRNRAP. CDR3 nucleotide sequence: TGTGCTAGTGGTTTGGGACCGACCTACGAGCAGTACTTC. Protein sequence: CASGLGPTYEQYF.

CDR3: CASSSLRGAGETQYF. The CDR3 DNA reads TGTGCCAGCAGCTCCTTGCGGGGGGCCGGGGAGACCCAGTACTTC. This sequence joins TRBV7-6 and TRBJ2-5, with TRBD2 matching 8 bases. Trimming took 4 bases from V and 5 from J; bases not matched to a gene: 9. The CDR3 has 15 residues. The germline V gene has CDR1 SGHVS and CDR2 FNYEAQ.

The chain carries TRBV7-2 and TRBJ2-7; D remains ambiguous. This CDR3 is built from 15 residues. Per germline, CDR1 SGHTA and CDR2 FQGNSA. Trimming left V 5 bases short and J 7 bases short, with 21 bases between. For the CDR3, the DNA is TGTGCCAGCAGCCATAACACCTTCGCTAGTTTGGAGCAGTACTTC. This encodes CASSHNTFASLEQYF.

The chain carries TRBV7-9 and TRBJ2-1; 8 bases align to TRBD2. Germline CDR1 and CDR2: SEHNR and FQNEAQ (reference sequence). Trimming took 0 bases from V and 10 from J; bases not matched to a gene: 14. The CDR3 spans 17 residues. In nucleotides, the CDR3 is TGTGCCAGCAGCTTAGCCGGTAGGGGGACTAGGGGCAGCGAGCAGTTCTTC. It specifies CASSLAGRGTRGSEQFF.

The chain couples TRBV29-1 to TRBJ2-5, with D possibly being TRBD1 (5 bases). This CDR3 comprises 12 residues. V was clipped by 4 bases and J by 2 bases, with 8 bases between them. The V gene's germline CDR1 is SQVTM and CDR2 ANQGSEA. CDR3 protein: CSVAQAQETQYF. CDR3 sequence (DNA): TGCAGCGTTGCACAGGCTCAAGAGACCCAGTACTTC. Full variable domain (outside the CDR3, taken from reference TRBV29-1 and TRBJ2-5): SAVISQKPSRDICQRGTSLTIQCQVDSQVTMMFWYRQQPGQSLTLIATANQGSEATYESGFVIDKFPISRPNLTFSTLTVSNMSPEDSSIYLCSVAQAQETQYFGPGTRLLVL.

The CDR3 DNA follows: TGTGCCAGCTCACCAAGCCAGGGGGAGACCCAGTACTTC. Amino acid sequence: CASSPSQGETQYF. V and J are TRBV18 and TRBJ2-5, with a tentative D call TRBD1 (6 bases). The CDR3 spans 13 residues. The V gene lost 2 bases and the J gene lost 5 bases, with 9 bases spanning the gap. CDR1 and CDR2 from the germline V gene are KGHSH and LQKENI. Full variable domain (missing parts from reference TRBV18 and TRBJ2-5): NAGVMQNPRHLVRRRGQEARLRCSPMKGHSHVYWYRQLPEEGLKFMVYLQKENIIDESGMPKERFSAEFPKEGPSILRIQQVVRGDSAAYFCASSPSQGETQYFGPGTRLLVL.

V usage is TRBV19 and J usage is TRBJ2-1; D tentatively reads TRBD1 or TRBD2 (5 bases each). The V and J ends lost 3 bases and 9 bases respectively, with 12 bases between them. Germline assignment: CDR1 LNHDA and CDR2 SQIVND (reference sequence). There are 13 residues in the CDR3. This chain's CDR3 is CASSIGVGVEQFF. CDR3 nucleotide sequence: TGTGCCAGTAGTATCGGGGTGGGGGTTGAGCAGTTCTTC.

Only one count was recorded for this clone. V and J are TRBV5-5 and TRBJ2-3; maybe TRBD1 (6 bases). CDR3 length: 12 residues. Germline V gene sequence: CDR1 SGHKS, CDR2 YYEKEE (reference sequence). V shed 4 bases and J shed 6 bases, with 9 bases lying between them. CDR3 loop: CASSPQGDTQYF. The CDR3 coding sequence is TGTGCCAGCAGCCCTCAGGGGGATACGCAGTATTTT.

The gene calls are TRBV28 and TRBJ2-5, with 12 bases aligning to TRBD2. V lost 3 bases, J lost 1 base, and 3 bases stayed unmatched. This CDR3 is built from 16 residues. Germline assignment: CDR1 MDHEN and CDR2 SYDVKM. As DNA, the CDR3 is TGTGCCAGCAGTTTGTCACTAGCGGGAGGCCAAGAGACCCAGTACTTC. This translates into CASSLSLAGGQETQYF.

The CDR3 DNA is TGTGCCAGCAGCACCGGACAGGGGGCGTCCCATGGTTCACCCCTCCACTTT. Its protein product is CASSTGQGASHGSPLHF. The chain employs TRBV7-9 and TRBJ1-6, with 11 bases fitting TRBD1. The CDR3 consists of 17 residues. Germline values: CDR1 SEHNR, CDR2 FQNEAQ (reference sequence). V lost 5 bases to trimming and J lost 9 bases; unmatched junction nucleotides: 12. The full variable domain, with the rest looked up from reference TRBV7-9 and TRBJ1-6, is DTGVSQNPRHKITKRGQNVTFRCDPISEHNRLYWYRQTLGQGPEFLTYFQNEAQLEKSRLLSDRFSAERPKGSFSTLEIQRTEQGDSAMYLCASSTGQGASHGSPLHFGNGTRLTVT.

The chain joins TRBV7-2 to TRBJ2-5; TRBD2 agrees at 7 bases. Germline V lookup: CDR1 SGHTA, CDR2 FQGNSA. The CDR3 runs to 14 residues. Trimming at V came to 5 bases and at J to 5 bases, leaving 8 bases not matched to a gene. The CDR3: CASSVGTIGETQYF. The CDR3 bases are TGTGCCAGCAGCGTCGGGACTATTGGGGAGACCCAGTACTTC.